This T cell receptor (beta chain) was obtained from a study of T cells expressing NK-cell markers. Study conclusions and caveats: CD8+ T cells in roughly six donors included dominant NKG2C+ clonotypes at 1.0-7.0%.

With regard to this clonotype: Antigen unknown.

The length of the CDR3 is 15 residues. Germline V gene lookup returns CDR1 WSHSY and CDR2 SAAADI. Beta-chain TCR cDNA was generated via 5'RACE template switching with UMIs. TCRdb re-called the 5' RACE reads, yielding one record per CDR3 amino acid sequence without DNA. Recorded for this sample: about 260,000 distinct CDR3 sequences. The clonotype was recovered from a man between 18 and 35 years old in good health. V is TRBV10-2 and J is TRBJ1-1; the TCRdb D gene call, TRBD1, has no DNA to confirm it. Specimen: blood T cells: a sorted CD56 or NKG2C T cell subset, CD4+ or CD8+ T cells, or bulk PBMC T cells (not recorded which). This CDR3 is CASREIQAMNTEAFF.